Below, 15 T cell receptor beta chains from the same sample are listed, as sequenced in a study of a mutant IDH1 vaccine in newly diagnosed glioma. Sequencing was performed with immunoSEQ multiplex PCR; in TCRdb, only in-frame clones are kept and a portion is missing. The sample lists tens of thousands of clones; about 92% were seen once. Time point noted: baseline, week 1 (first vaccination visit). Treatment: pre-vaccination baseline after standard-of-care therapy. The sequences come from PBMCs, collected from a glioma patient treated with radiotherapy, temozolomide or both. All receptors come from a man aged 40-50 years with glioma.

The chain uses TRBV7-9 and TRBJ2-5; D remains unclear. Germline-derived CDR1 and CDR2 are SEHNR and FQNEAQ (reference sequence). This CDR3 spans 15 amino acids. Trimming shortened V by 8 bases and J by 3 bases, and 19 bases separated the two germline ends. The CDR3 region has the DNA TGTGCCAGCTCCAATACCCAGCGAACCAAAGAGACCCAGTACTTC. The encoded protein is CASSNTQRTKETQYF.

The chain links TRBV6-6 to TRBJ2-3; TRBD2 matches 10 bases. The CDR3 is 16 amino acids. Trimming cost V 2 bases and J 7 bases; bases outside gene matches: 9. Germline V gives CDR1 MNHNY, CDR2 SVGAGI (reference sequence). CDR3 nucleotides: TGTGCCAGCAGTTACCGGCCTAGCGGGAGCACCCATACGCAGTATTTT. It codes for CASSYRPSGSTHTQYF.

The rearrangement joins TRBV29-1 to TRBJ2-2; a weak D match, TRBD2 (5 bases). V lost 8 bases and J lost 5, with 15 bases in between. Per germline, CDR1 SQVTM and CDR2 ANQGSEA. CDR3 length: 13 amino acids. CDR3 protein: CSPSAGGTGELFF. The CDR3 DNA sequence: TGCAGCCCCTCGGCAGGAGGTACCGGGGAGCTGTTTTTT.

This clone showed up just once. The rearrangement links TRBV6-1 to TRBJ2-7; D unresolved. The CDR3 has 11 residues. Between the trimmed V and J ends, which lost 4 bases and 8 bases, there was a span of 9 bases. In germline, CDR1 is MNHNS, CDR2 SASEGT. CDR3: CASSVAPQQYF. In DNA, the CDR3 is TGTGCCAGCAGTGTTGCCCCACAGCAGTACTTC.

V gene TRBV10-3 combines with J gene TRBJ1-2, with a tentative D call TRBD1 (6 bases). Germline loops: CDR1 ENHRY, CDR2 SYGVKD. V was cut by 1 base and J by 4 bases, with 19 bases left in between. CDR3 length: 17 amino acids. This CDR3 is CAISELPTGATLYGYTF. CDR3 bases: TGTGCCATCAGTGAGTTGCCGACAGGCGCGACTCTCTATGGCTACACCTTC.

This clone was seen more than once but under ten times. The V and J genes are TRBV7-2 and TRBJ1-6; 10 nucleotides line up with TRBD1. Germline-derived CDR1 and CDR2 are SGHTA and FQGNSA. CDR3 length equals 15 residues. V lost 5 bases and J lost 7; bases outside the gene matches: 5. CDR3 residues: CASSPRQGANSPLHF. Written as DNA, the CDR3 is TGTGCCAGCAGCCCCCGACAGGGGGCAAATTCACCCCTCCACTTT.

The rearrangement links TRBV25-1 to TRBJ1-1; unclear D gene. V lost 0 bases and J 3 bases, leaving 11 bases between the germline ends. Germline V lookup: CDR1 MGHDK, CDR2 SYGVNS. There are 15 residues in the CDR3. Here the CDR3 reads CASSEYIGSYTEAFF. DNA for the CDR3: TGTGCCAGCAGTGAATATATCGGCAGCTACACTGAAGCTTTCTTT.

The rearrangement links TRBV6-1 to TRBJ2-7, with D perhaps given as TRBD1 or TRBD2 (6 bases each). Trimming shortened V by 2 bases and J by 6 bases, and 17 bases separated the two germline ends. Germline CDR1 and CDR2: MNHNS and SASEGT. The CDR3 length is 15 residues. The CDR3 region has the DNA TGTGCCAGCAGTGAAAGGTCGGGGGCCTGGGGCGAGCAGTACTTC. It encodes CASSERSGAWGEQYF.

This clone was recorded once. The rearrangement joins TRBV9 to TRBJ2-3; 14 bases line up with TRBD2. The germline V gene encodes CDR1 SGDLS and CDR2 YYNGEE. There are 18 residues in the CDR3. Unmatched junction bases numbered 5, after V lost 2 bases and J lost 0 bases. CDR3 DNA sequence: TGTGCCAGCAGCGTCGGGACTAGCGGGAGCTTAAGCACAGATACGCAGTATTTT. It encodes CASSVGTSGSLSTDTQYF.

The chain links TRBV4-1 to TRBJ2-7; D not certain. Germline CDR1 and CDR2: MGHRA and YSYEKL. Trimming left V 3 bases short and J 3 bases short, with 9 bases between. The CDR3 has 13 residues. CDR3 nucleotides: TGCGCCAGCAGCCAGTGGGCGGACTACGAGCAGTACTTC. This codes for CASSQWADYEQYF.

V usage is TRBV27 and J usage is TRBJ1-5; no clear D gene. The ends were cut back, 2 bases at V and 3 bases at J, with 11 bases in the middle. Germline V gives CDR1 MNHEY, CDR2 SMNVEV (reference sequence). The CDR3 runs to 15 residues. The CDR3 DNA reads TGTGCCAGCAGTTTAGTGGGAATTAACAATCAGCCCCAGCATTTT. This gives the protein CASSLVGINNQPQHF.

The rearrangement uses TRBV11-3 and TRBJ2-1; D tentatively reads TRBD1 or TRBD2 (5 bases each). V shed 7 bases and J shed 4 bases, with 8 bases lying between them. Per germline, CDR1 SGHNT and CDR2 YENEEA. The CDR3 runs to 12 residues. The CDR3 loop reads CASNWGYNEQFF. DNA for the CDR3: TGTGCCAGCAACTGGGGGTACAATGAGCAGTTCTTC.

V and J are TRBV5-4 and TRBJ1-2; D uncertain. Trimming left V 4 bases short and J 4 bases short, with 11 bases between. This CDR3 comprises 13 residues. CDR1 is SGHNT, CDR2 YYREEE, per germline (reference sequence). CDR3 nucleotides: TGTGCCAGCAGCATCGACACGTTCTATGGCTACACCTTC. It is translated as CASSIDTFYGYTF.

This clone was counted between two and nine times. V gene TRBV30 combines with J gene TRBJ1-4; D gene uncertain. V was shortened by 3 bases and J by 4 bases, with 6 bases between the two germline ends. CDR3 size: 12 residues. CDR1 is GTSNPN and CDR2 is SVGIG in the germline V gene (reference sequence). For the CDR3, the DNA is TGTGCCTGGAGGGGTTTTAATGAAAAACTGTTTTTT. Translated, it gives CAWRGFNEKLFF.

The gene calls are TRBV6-6 and TRBJ1-5; D not resolved. In germline, CDR1 is MNHNY, CDR2 SVGAGI (reference sequence). V lost 3 bases, J lost 5 bases, and 14 bases lay in between. The CDR3 consists of 15 residues. The CDR3 nucleotides are TGTGCCAGCAGTTATTTAGTGAAAAGATATCAGCCCCAGCATTTT. Encoded protein: CASSYLVKRYQPQHF.